This record covers a single T cell receptor (beta chain). What it binds is unknown. This entry belongs to a study of cytomegalovirus exposure and HLA in healthy donors. This PCR relied on a set of 60 Vbeta primers and 13 Jbeta primers. The table came from immunoSEQ multiplex PCR; TCRdb's copy has only in-frame clones and leaves some out. The sample consists of 150,000 to 200,000 clones, 80% of them appearing once. CDR3 length: 15 residues. Germline CDR1 SGHRS, CDR2 YFSETQ. V lost 3 bases and J lost 5; bases outside the gene matches: 9. Study observations and caveats: Later on, an analysis found that several of the most significant clusters appeared to be linked to common viral pathogens, which included parvovirus B19.

This sequence joins TRBV5-1 and TRBJ1-1; TRBD1 agrees at 8 bases. The sample taken for sequencing was PBMCs. This TCR was recovered from a boy aged 10-17 years in good health and CMV-seronegative. The CDR3 DNA follows: TGCGCCAGCAGCTACGCCGGGACAGGACAAACTGAAGCTTTCTTT. Translating gives CASSYAGTGQTEAFF.